The 5 T cell receptor beta chains below come from one sample, sequenced in a study of Graves' ophthalmopathy and Graves' hyperthyroidism. TCR beta CDR3 amplification used RNA transcripts. In the first round, RT-PCR was carried out with HTBI primers, and a multiplex PCR formed the second round. TCRdb reanalysed the multiplex PCR reads using MiXCR and keeps one entry per CDR3 protein. This table holds 300,000 or so distinct CDR3 sequences, roughly 15% found once. Sequencing was done on a sample of peripheral blood. The receptor set was obtained from an adult man with Graves' ophthalmopathy.

This clonotype was seen many times. The chain employs TRBV27 and TRBJ2-5; D gene unclear. V lost 5 bases and J lost 4, with 14 bases in between. Germline V gene sequence: CDR1 MNHEY, CDR2 SMNVEV (reference sequence). The CDR3 consists of 14 residues. The CDR3 spells CASSPWTGRETQYF. The CDR3 DNA reads as TGTGCCAGCAGTCCGTGGACCGGTAGAGAGACCCAGTACTTC.

In this sample, this clonotype turned up many times. The rearrangement links TRBV7-8 to TRBJ2-5; perhaps D is TRBD1 or TRBD2 (5 bases each). CDR1 is SGHVS and CDR2 is FQNEAQ in the germline V gene. V was clipped by 5 bases and J by 3 bases, with 10 bases between them. The CDR3 runs 13 residues. CDR3 DNA: TGTGCCAGCAGCCCTGGGGGTGAAGAGACCCAGTACTTC. Its protein is CASSPGGEETQYF.

This clonotype was observed at least ten times. One end of the junction is discordant with germline, which a read error may explain. The chain carries TRBV10-3 and TRBJ2-5; 10 bases match TRBD2. Per the germline V gene, CDR1 is ENHRY and CDR2 is SYGVKD. This CDR3 region has 15 residues. The CDR3 here is CVIKGSGGNGETQYF. In DNA form, the CDR3 reads TGTGTCATCAAGGGTAGCGGGGGGAATGGAGAGACCCAGTACTTC.

The J gene is TRBJ1-1, the V gene TRBV6-1; perhaps TRBD1 as D (5 bases). In germline, CDR1 is MNHNS, CDR2 SASEGT. This CDR3 comprises 13 residues. Trimming took off 5 bases at V and 6 bases at J, with 13 bases between the two ends. The CDR3 sequence: CASSNYRDSEAFF. In DNA, the CDR3 is TGTGCCAGCAGTAATTACCGGGACTCTGAAGCTTTCTTT.

This clonotype was seen once. The rearrangement joins TRBV24-1 to TRBJ2-7, with 7 positions matching TRBD1. The CDR3 contains 17 residues. Germline V gene data show CDR1 as KGHDR and CDR2 as SFDVKD. With V trimmed by 1 base and J by 4 bases, 12 bases remained unmatched. The CDR3 is CATSDFRSETGLYEQYF. In DNA, the CDR3 is TGTGCCACCAGTGATTTTCGCTCCGAGACAGGGCTTTACGAGCAGTACTTC.